This TCR beta chain was recovered during a study of shared clonotypes between healthy human individuals. Germline CDR1 and CDR2: SGHAT and FQNNGV. V was shortened by 1 base and J by 3 bases, with 10 bases between the two germline ends. There are 14 residues in the CDR3. CD8 cells classed as naive were CD45RO-negative and positively selected for CCR7, excluding terminally differentiated effector memory CD45RA+ cells. Samples underwent the assay at deep level. Sequencing was performed with immunoSEQ multiplex PCR; in TCRdb, only in-frame clones are kept and a portion is missing. The sample records around 2.1 million clones, 85% to 95% being singletons.

The receptor comes from a man in his late teens or twenties in good health. Some clones in this sample may be carry-over from other donors' samples. The material sequenced was naive CD8+ T cells from PBMCs. This chain joins TRBV11-2 and TRBJ2-7; D is undetermined. CDR3 coding DNA: TGTGCCAGCAGCTTAGGATCAGACCTCTACGAGCAGTACTTC. It codes for CASSLGSDLYEQYF. The variable domain in full, completed from reference TRBV11-2 and TRBJ2-7, reads EAGVAQSPRYKIIEKRQSVAFWCNPISGHATLYWYQQILGQGPKLLIQFQNNGVVDDSQLPKDRFSAERLKGVDSTLKIQPAKLEDSAVYLCASSLGSDLYEQYFGPGTRLTVT.